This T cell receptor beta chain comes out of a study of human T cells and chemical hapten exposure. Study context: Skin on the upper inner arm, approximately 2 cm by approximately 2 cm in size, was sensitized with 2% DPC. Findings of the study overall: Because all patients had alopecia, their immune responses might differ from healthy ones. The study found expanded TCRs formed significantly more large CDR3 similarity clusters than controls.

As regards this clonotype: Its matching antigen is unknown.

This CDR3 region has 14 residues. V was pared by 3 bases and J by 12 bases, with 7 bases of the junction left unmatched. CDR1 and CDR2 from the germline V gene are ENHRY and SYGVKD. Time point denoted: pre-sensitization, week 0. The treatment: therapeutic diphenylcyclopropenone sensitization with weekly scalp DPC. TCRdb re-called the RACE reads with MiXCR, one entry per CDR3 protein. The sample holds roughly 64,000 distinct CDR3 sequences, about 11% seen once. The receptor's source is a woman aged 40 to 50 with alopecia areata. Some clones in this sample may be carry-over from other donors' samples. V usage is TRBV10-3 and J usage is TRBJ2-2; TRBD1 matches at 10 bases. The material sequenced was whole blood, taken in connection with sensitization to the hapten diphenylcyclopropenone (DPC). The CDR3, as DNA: TGTGCCATCAGTGATTCCCGGGACAGGGGAAAGCTGTTTTTT. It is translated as CAISDSRDRGKLFF.